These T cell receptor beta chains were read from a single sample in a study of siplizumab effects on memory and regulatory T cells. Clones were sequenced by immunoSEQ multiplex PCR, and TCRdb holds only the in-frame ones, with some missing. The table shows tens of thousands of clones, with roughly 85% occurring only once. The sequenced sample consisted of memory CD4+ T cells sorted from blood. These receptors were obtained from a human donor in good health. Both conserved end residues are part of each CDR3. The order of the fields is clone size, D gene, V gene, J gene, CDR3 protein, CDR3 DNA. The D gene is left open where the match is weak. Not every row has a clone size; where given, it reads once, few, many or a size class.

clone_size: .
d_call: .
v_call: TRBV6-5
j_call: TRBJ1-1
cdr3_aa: CASSLRTENTEAFF
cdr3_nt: TGTGCCAGCAGTTTACGGACAGAGAACACTGAAGCTTTCTTT

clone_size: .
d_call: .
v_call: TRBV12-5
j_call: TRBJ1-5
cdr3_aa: CASGFGGNQAQHF
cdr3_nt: TGTGCTAGTGGTTTTGGGGGCAATCAAGCCCAGCATTTT

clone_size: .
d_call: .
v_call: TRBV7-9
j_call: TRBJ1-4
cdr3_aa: CASSGGSGPNEKLFF
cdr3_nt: TGTGCCAGCAGCGGAGGGTCGGGTCCTAATGAAAAACTGTTTTTT

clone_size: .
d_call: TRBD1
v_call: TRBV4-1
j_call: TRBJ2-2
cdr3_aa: CASSQRQGLIVGRTGELFF
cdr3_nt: TGCGCCAGCAGCCAGAGACAGGGGTTGATTGTCGGACGAACCGGGGAGCTGTTTTTT

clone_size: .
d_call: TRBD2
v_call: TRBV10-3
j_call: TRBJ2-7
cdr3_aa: CAIRRLAEIYEQYF
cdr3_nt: TGTGCCATCAGGCGACTAGCGGAAATCTACGAGCAGTACTTC

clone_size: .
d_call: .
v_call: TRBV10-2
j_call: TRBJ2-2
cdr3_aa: CASSGTSVGELFF
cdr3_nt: TGCGCCAGCAGTGGGACTTCCGTCGGGGAGCTGTTTTTT

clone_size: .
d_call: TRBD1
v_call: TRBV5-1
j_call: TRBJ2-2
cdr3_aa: CASSSDRVGELFF
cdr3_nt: TGCGCCAGCAGCTCGGACAGGGTTGGGGAGCTGTTTTTT

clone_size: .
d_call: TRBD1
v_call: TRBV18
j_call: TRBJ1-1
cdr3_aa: CASSRGQTDTEAFF
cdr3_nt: TGTGCCAGCTCACGGGGACAGACCGACACTGAAGCTTTCTTT

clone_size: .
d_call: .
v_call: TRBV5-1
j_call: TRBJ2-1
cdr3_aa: CASSLDQNNEQFF
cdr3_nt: TGCGCCAGCAGCTTGGACCAGAACAATGAGCAGTTCTTC

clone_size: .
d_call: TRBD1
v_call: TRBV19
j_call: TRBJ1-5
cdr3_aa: CACRDRPYSNQPQHF
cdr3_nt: TGTGCCTGTCGGGACAGACCGTATAGCAATCAGCCCCAGCATTTT

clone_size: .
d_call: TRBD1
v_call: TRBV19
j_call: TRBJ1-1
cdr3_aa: CASSIGGTGGRTEAFF
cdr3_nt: TGTGCCAGTAGTATAGGAGGGACAGGGGGTAGGACTGAAGCTTTCTTT

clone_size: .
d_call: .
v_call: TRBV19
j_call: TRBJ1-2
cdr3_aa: CASNRPGALRGYTF
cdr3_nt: TGTGCCAGTAATAGACCCGGGGCCCTCCGGGGCTACACCTTC

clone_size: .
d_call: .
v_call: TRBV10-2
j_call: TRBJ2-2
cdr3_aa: CATEGDSYFSNTGELFF
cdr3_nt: TGCGCCACCGAAGGCGACAGCTACTTCTCGAACACCGGGGAGCTGTTTTTT

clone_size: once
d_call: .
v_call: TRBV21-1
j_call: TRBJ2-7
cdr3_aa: CASSTGEQYF
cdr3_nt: TGTGCCAGCAGCACGGGCGAGCAGTACTTC

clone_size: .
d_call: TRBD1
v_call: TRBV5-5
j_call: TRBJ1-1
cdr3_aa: CASSLSQGDTEAFF
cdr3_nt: TGTGCCAGCAGTTTGTCTCAGGGGGACACTGAAGCTTTCTTT

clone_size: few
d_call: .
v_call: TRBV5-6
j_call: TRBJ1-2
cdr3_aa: CASSLSGNPYGYTF
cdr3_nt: TGTGCCAGCAGCTTATCGGGGAACCCCTATGGCTACACCTTC

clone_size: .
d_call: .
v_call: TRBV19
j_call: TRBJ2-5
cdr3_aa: CASSILVQETQYF
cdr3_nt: TGTGCCAGTAGTATCCTTGTACAAGAGACCCAGTACTTC

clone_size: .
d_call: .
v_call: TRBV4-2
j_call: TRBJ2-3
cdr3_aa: CASSQDRRDTQYF
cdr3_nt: TGTGCCAGCAGCCAAGATCGGAGAGATACGCAGTATTTT

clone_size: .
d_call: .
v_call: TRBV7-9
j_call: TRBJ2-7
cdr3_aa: CASSPRTYSSYEQYF
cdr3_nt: TGTGCCAGCAGCCCCCGGACGTACAGCTCCTACGAGCAGTACTTC

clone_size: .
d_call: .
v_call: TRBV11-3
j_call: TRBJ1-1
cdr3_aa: CASSLEAGREAFF
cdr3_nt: TGTGCCAGCAGCTTAGAGGCGGGGAGAGAAGCTTTCTTT

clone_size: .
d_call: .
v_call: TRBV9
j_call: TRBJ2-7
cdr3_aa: CASSGAPGLGYEQYF
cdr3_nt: TGTGCCAGCAGCGGAGCCCCGGGCCTCGGTTACGAGCAGTACTTC

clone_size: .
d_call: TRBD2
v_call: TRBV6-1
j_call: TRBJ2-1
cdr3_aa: CASSVLAEPYNEQFF
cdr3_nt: TGTGCCAGCAGTGTACTAGCGGAGCCCTACAATGAGCAGTTCTTC